Following are 32 T cell receptor beta chains from one sample sequenced in a study of blood T cells in healthy people across ages. The use of a sample-barcoded 5' primer and a J-beta primer mix characterized a second PCR of about 6 to 12 cycles. Each CDR3 protein is one row after TCRdb ran MiXCR on the 5' RACE reads. The sample holds just over 800,000 distinct CDR3 sequences, approximately 67% seen once. Sequenced input: blood. These receptors were taken from a man aged 25-45 years in good health.

This clonotype appeared a single time. The chain has TRBV20-1 and TRBJ2-1; D remains ambiguous. Germline lookup yields CDR1 DFQATT and CDR2 SNEGSKA (reference sequence). Trimming stripped 7 bases from V and 0 bases from J, with 10 bases between. CDR3 size: 13 residues. CDR3 sequence reads: CSVPGSSYNEQFF. CDR3 nucleotides: TGCAGTGTCCCCGGCAGCTCCTACAATGAGCAGTTCTTC.

The genes are TRBV6-1 and TRBJ2-3; perhaps TRBD2 as D (5 bases). Germline V gene sequence: CDR1 MNHNS, CDR2 SASEGT. Between the trimmed V and J ends, which lost 6 bases and 4 bases, there was a span of 17 bases. This CDR3 is 15 amino acids long. The CDR3 spells CASSKYGDGADTQYF. For the CDR3, the DNA is TGTGCCAGCAGCAAGTATGGCGACGGGGCAGATACGCAGTATTTT.

This clonotype was seen a few times. This rearrangement joins TRBV29-1 to TRBJ2-7; D unclear. From germline, CDR1 is SQVTM and CDR2 ANQGSEA. V lost 2 bases to trimming and J lost 4 bases, with 6 bases between them. This CDR3 contains 11 residues. The CDR3 here is CSVEKGYEQYF. The DNA for the CDR3 is TGCAGCGTTGAAAAAGGGTACGAGCAGTACTTC.

The chain is built from TRBV27 and TRBJ1-2; weak D call: TRBD1 (5 bases). Germline V gene lookup returns CDR1 MNHEY and CDR2 SMNVEV (reference sequence). The CDR3 consists of 11 residues. Trimming shortened V by 8 bases and J by 5 bases, and 9 bases separated the two germline ends. The CDR3 DNA sequence: TGTGCCAGCCCCTGGGGGTATGGCTACACCTTC. Translated, it gives CASPWGYGYTF.

The chain recombines TRBV2 with TRBJ2-3; 10 bases match TRBD2. The V gene's germline CDR1 is SNHLY and CDR2 FYNNEI. Trimming cost V 5 bases and J 2 bases; bases outside gene matches: 4. This CDR3 contains 15 residues. The CDR3 loop is CASSPLAGLTDTQYF. For the CDR3, the DNA is TGTGCCAGCAGTCCACTAGCGGGGCTCACAGATACGCAGTATTTT. The variable domain in full, with the rest retrieved from reference TRBV2 and TRBJ2-3, is EPEVTQTPSHQVTQMGQEVILRCVPISNHLYFYWYRQILGQKVEFLVSFYNNEISEKSEIFDDQFSVERPDGSNFTLKIRSTKLEDSAMYFCASSPLAGLTDTQYFGPGTRLTVL.

The chain uses TRBV9 and TRBJ2-2; no clear D gene. V lost 6 bases to trimming and J lost 3 bases, with 9 bases between them. The CDR3 consists of 13 residues. Germline-derived CDR1 and CDR2 are SGDLS and YYNGEE. CDR3 region: CASTTFDTGELFF. In nucleotides, the CDR3 is TGTGCCAGCACCACATTCGACACCGGGGAGCTGTTTTTT.

The chain recombines TRBV18 with TRBJ1-2, with a possible D match to TRBD1 (6 bases). Germline CDR1 is KGHSH and CDR2 is LQKENI. The CDR3 consists of 16 residues. V dropped 3 bases and J dropped 7 bases, with 21 bases sitting between them. In nucleotides, the CDR3 is TGTGCCAGCTCACCCCCTGGACAGCCTTCCGGGAGTGGCTACACCTTC. It translates to CASSPPGQPSGSGYTF.

The chain has TRBV24-1 and TRBJ2-1; possible D gene TRBD1, 6 bases. V lost 6 bases and J 12 bases, leaving 14 bases between the germline ends. Germline CDR1 reads KGHDR; CDR2 reads SFDVKD. CDR3 size: 12 residues. CDR3 in amino acids: CATSTTGIRQFF. CDR3 nucleotide sequence: TGTGCCACCAGTACGACAGGAATAAGGCAGTTCTTC.

This sequence joins TRBV5-1 and TRBJ2-5; no clear D gene. V lost 0 bases, J lost 0 bases, and 6 bases lay in between. The germline gives CDR1 SGHRS, CDR2 YFSETQ. CDR3 size: 14 residues. The CDR3 nucleotides read TGCGCCAGCAGCTTGGAAGGTCACCAAGAGACCCAGTACTTC. This sequence encodes CASSLEGHQETQYF. Combining the CDR3 with reference TRBV5-1 and TRBJ2-5 gives the whole variable domain KAGVTQTPRYLIKTRGQQVTLSCSPISGHRSVSWYQQTPGQGLQFLFEYFSETQRNKGNFPGRFSGRQFSNSRSEMNVSTLELGDSALYLCASSLEGHQETQYFGPGTRLLVL.

CDR3: CSVDDRTNTEAFF. Written as DNA, the CDR3 is TGCAGCGTTGATGACAGGACGAACACTGAAGCTTTCTTT. This chain joins TRBV29-1 and TRBJ1-1, with a tentative D call TRBD1 (6 bases). Germline CDR1 and CDR2: SQVTM and ANQGSEA. The CDR3 is 13 residues long. V dropped 3 bases and J dropped 1 base, with 9 bases sitting between them.

This clonotype was detected a few times. The gene calls are TRBV12-3 or TRBV12-4 and TRBJ2-1, with D possibly TRBD2 on 5 matching bases. The CDR3 is made up of 14 amino acids. Between the trimmed V and J ends, which lost 6 bases and 14 bases, there was a span of 23 bases. CDR3 protein: CASSPTPAENREFF. The CDR3 bases are TGTGCCAGCAGCCCAACCCCAGCGGAAAATCGTGAGTTCTTC.

The chain links TRBV3-1 to TRBJ1-5, with 8 bases identical to TRBD1. J was trimmed by 6 bases and V by 4 bases; bases with no gene match: 8. The CDR3 sequence is 15 residues long. CDR1 and CDR2 from the germline V gene are LGHDT and YNNKEL (reference sequence). CDR3 residues: CASSPPGQASQPQHF. The DNA of the CDR3 is TGTGCCAGCAGCCCTCCGGGACAGGCGAGTCAGCCCCAGCATTTT.

V gene TRBV4-2 combines with J gene TRBJ1-2; no firm D call. V shed 0 bases and J shed 7 bases, with 12 bases lying between them. Germline CDR1 is LGHNA and CDR2 is YNFKEQ. CDR3 length: 14 amino acids. CDR3 residues: CASSQDLGPRGYTF. CDR3 nucleotides: TGTGCCAGCAGCCAAGATCTAGGACCCCGTGGCTACACCTTC.

The rearrangement links TRBV29-1 to TRBJ2-3; 7 bases fit TRBD2. Losses at the gene ends were 4 bases for V and 1 base for J; bases not matched to a gene: 5. This CDR3 comprises 14 residues. Germline V gene sequence: CDR1 SQVTM, CDR2 ANQGSEA. CDR3 sequence (DNA): TGCAGCGTTGCCGGGGGGATCGGCACAGATACGCAGTATTTT. Encoded protein: CSVAGGIGTDTQYF.

This chain connects TRBV7-9 to TRBJ2-7, with D perhaps TRBD2 (6 bases). Germline assignment: CDR1 SEHNR and CDR2 FQNEAQ (reference sequence). The V end lost 1 base, the J end lost 3 bases, and 13 bases lay between the germline ends. The CDR3 extends over 15 amino acids. The CDR3 DNA follows: TGTGCCAGCAGCTTAGGCGGGGCAGGGCTCTACGAGCAGTACTTC. This sequence encodes CASSLGGAGLYEQYF.

This clonotype was counted between two and nine times. The chain combines TRBV27 with TRBJ2-7; unclear D gene. Per the germline V gene, CDR1 is MNHEY and CDR2 is SMNVEV (reference sequence). The CDR3 totals 14 residues. The V gene lost 7 bases and the J gene lost 2 bases, with 15 bases spanning the gap. Here the CDR3 reads CASNPRTGPYEQYF. CDR3 nucleotides: TGTGCCAGCAATCCCCGGACGGGCCCCTACGAGCAGTACTTC.

The chain uses TRBV5-1 and TRBJ1-1; D may be TRBD1 (5 bases). The CDR3 runs 13 residues. Germline CDR1 SGHRS, CDR2 YFSETQ. V lost 3 bases and J 4 bases, leaving 10 bases between the germline ends. CDR3 in amino acids: CASSSGGATEAFF. CDR3 nucleotide sequence: TGCGCCAGCAGCTCCGGGGGTGCCACTGAAGCTTTCTTT.

The rearrangement links TRBV7-6 to TRBJ1-2; D possibly corresponds to TRBD1 (6 bases). The CDR3 extends over 13 amino acids. V was shortened by 7 bases and J by 7 bases, with 16 bases between the two germline ends. Germline assignment: CDR1 SGHVS and CDR2 FNYEAQ. The CDR3 bases are TGTGCCAGCACCATACTCCCGGGGGCTGGCTACACCTTC. Its protein is CASTILPGAGYTF.

The chain joins TRBV29-1 to TRBJ2-7; possible D gene TRBD2, 5 bases. CDR1 is SQVTM and CDR2 is ANQGSEA in the germline V gene. V was trimmed by 4 bases and J by 0 bases, leaving 19 bases between them. This CDR3 has 16 residues. For the CDR3, the DNA is TGCAGCGTTGCTAGGTCCGCGGGCCGAAGCTCCTACGAGCAGTACTTC. It codes for CSVARSAGRSSYEQYF.

DNA for the CDR3: TGTGCCAGCAGTACCGACAGGCATGGGCAGTTCTTC. Its protein is CASSTDRHGQFF. The chain is built from TRBV7-2 and TRBJ2-1; the D gene is possibly TRBD1 (6 bases). Germline CDR1 reads SGHTA; CDR2 reads FQGNSA. With 6 bases removed from V and 12 bases from J, the gap between germline ends came to 15 bases. The CDR3 spans 12 residues. The entire variable domain, with the rest obtained from reference TRBV7-2 and TRBJ2-1, is as follows: GAGVSQSPSNKVTEKGKDVELRCDPISGHTALYWYRQSLGQGLEFLIYFQGNSAPDKSGLPSDRFSAERTGGSVSTLTIQRTQQEDSAVYLCASSTDRHGQFFGPGTRLTVL.

The chain combines TRBV28 with TRBJ1-4, with D perhaps matching TRBD1 (6 bases). This CDR3 is built from 17 residues. Trimming took off 1 base at V and 0 bases at J, with 12 bases between the two ends. Germline V CDR1 and CDR2: MDHEN, SYDVKM. CDR3 protein: CASSLYGQSATNEKLFF. CDR3 nucleotides: TGTGCCAGCAGTTTATACGGACAGAGCGCAACTAATGAAAAACTGTTTTTT.

This rearrangement joins TRBV6-5 to TRBJ2-3; D is undetermined. Trimming took 5 bases from V and 2 from J, leaving 11 bases between them. Germline V CDR1 and CDR2: MNHEY, SVGAGI. The CDR3 covers 14 residues. The chain's CDR3 is CASSREDHTDTQYF. CDR3 coding DNA: TGTGCCAGCAGTCGAGAGGACCACACAGATACGCAGTATTTT.

The chain couples TRBV7-9 to TRBJ2-3; 7 bases line up with TRBD2. J gave up 5 bases and V 3 bases, and 2 bases lay outside the gene matches. CDR1 and CDR2 (germline): SEHNR, FQNEAQ (reference sequence). The CDR3 extends over 13 amino acids. The CDR3 region has the DNA TGTGCCAGCAGCTTCGGGGGGATAGATACGCAGTATTTT. The encoded protein is CASSFGGIDTQYF. Variable domain in full (rest from reference TRBV7-9 and TRBJ2-3): DTGVSQNPRHKITKRGQNVTFRCDPISEHNRLYWYRQTLGQGPEFLTYFQNEAQLEKSRLLSDRFSAERPKGSFSTLEIQRTEQGDSAMYLCASSFGGIDTQYFGPGTRLTVL.

This sequence joins TRBV9 and TRBJ2-2, with D possibly matching TRBD1 (6 bases). With 3 bases removed from V and 7 bases from J, the gap between germline ends came to 13 bases. This CDR3 is built from 14 residues. Germline CDR1 is SGDLS and CDR2 is YYNGEE. CDR3 bases: TGTGCCAGCAGCGGGGGGCTGGTCGGCGGGGAGCTGTTTTTT. It encodes CASSGGLVGGELFF.

This chain uses TRBV18 with TRBJ2-5; 7 bases fit TRBD1. The end of the DNA is better explained by TRBJ2-7, so the J call may be wrong. The germline gives CDR1 KGHSH, CDR2 LQKENI. The CDR3 is 15 amino acids. CDR3 sequence: CASSPYRGGMNEQYF. For the CDR3, the DNA is TGTGCCAGCTCACCATATAGAGGGGGCATGAACGAGCAGTACTTC.

V and J are TRBV2 and TRBJ2-1, with D possibly TRBD1 on 8 matching bases. Trimming took 8 bases from V and 2 from J, leaving 16 bases between them. The germline gives CDR1 SNHLY, CDR2 FYNNEI. The CDR3 contains 15 residues. Here the CDR3 DNA reads TGTGCCAGCCCAACAACAGGGGGGGCCTACAATGAGCAGTTCTTC. Protein sequence: CASPTTGGAYNEQFF. Drawing the rest from reference TRBV2 and TRBJ2-1, the complete variable domain is EPEVTQTPSHQVTQMGQEVILRCVPISNHLYFYWYRQILGQKVEFLVSFYNNEISEKSEIFDDQFSVERPDGSNFTLKIRSTKLEDSAMYFCASPTTGGAYNEQFFGPGTRLTVL.

The chain has TRBV7-9 and TRBJ2-1, with 7 bases matching TRBD2. Looked up from germline, CDR1 is SEHNR and CDR2 is FQNEAQ (reference sequence). V shed 4 bases, J shed 8 bases, and the junction held 11 bases outside the gene matches. CDR3 size: 15 residues. The CDR3, as DNA: TGTGCCAGCAGCTCCCGGGGCGGGGGTGGAGATGAGCAGTTCTTC. Translated, it gives CASSSRGGGGDEQFF.

This CDR3 is CSVHSYNEQFF. CDR3 bases: TGCAGTGTCCACTCCTACAATGAGCAGTTCTTC. J is TRBJ2-1 and V is TRBV20-1, with D uncertain. Germline V gene lookup returns CDR1 DFQATT and CDR2 SNEGSKA (reference sequence). The CDR3 is 11 amino acids. Trimming stripped 7 bases from V and 0 bases from J, with 4 bases between.

The chain recombines TRBV5-5 with TRBJ2-5; a possible D gene is TRBD1 (5 bases). The germline V gene encodes CDR1 SGHKS and CDR2 YYEKEE (reference sequence). The length of the CDR3 is 16 residues. V lost 4 bases to trimming and J lost 0 bases, with 16 bases between them. The CDR3 sequence: CASSPTRDSHQETQYF. The DNA of the CDR3 is TGTGCCAGCAGCCCGACACGTGACAGTCACCAAGAGACCCAGTACTTC.

This clonotype was seen once. This chain connects TRBV20-1 to TRBJ2-2; 12 bases are shared with TRBD2. This CDR3 comprises 17 residues. After removal of 1 base from V and 1 base from J, the junction contained 4 bases not matched to a gene. Germline V CDR1 and CDR2: DFQATT, SNEGSKA (reference sequence). CDR3 in DNA: TGCAGTGCTAGAGGACTAGCGGGGGTAGTGAACACCGGGGAGCTGTTTTTT. Protein product: CSARGLAGVVNTGELFF.

The chain links TRBV4-3 to TRBJ2-7; possibly TRBD2 for D (6 bases). The germline V gene has CDR1 LGHNA and CDR2 YSLEER. V was pared by 0 bases and J by 2 bases, with 11 bases between. The CDR3 extends over 15 amino acids. Written as DNA, the CDR3 is TGCGCCAGCAGCCAAGACGGGGGTGTCCCCTACGAGCAGTACTTC. This translates into CASSQDGGVPYEQYF.

This rearrangement joins TRBV7-3 to TRBJ2-5, with TRBD1 as a possible D gene (6 bases). The CDR3 loop spans 14 amino acids. V was cut by 5 bases and J by 11 bases, with 21 bases left in between. Germline CDR1 reads SGHTA; CDR2 reads FQGTGA. CDR3 nucleotide sequence: TGTGCCAGCAGCGAGGGATCAGGGGTTGAGGCTCAGTACTTC. Translation: CASSEGSGVEAQYF.